This T cell receptor (beta chain) was sequenced for a study of CXCR3-negative and CXCR3-positive naive CD8 T cells. CDR3 length: 12 residues. The germline CDR1 and CDR2 sequences are MNHNY and SVGAGI (reference sequence). The TRB cDNA libraries were prepared by 5' RACE with UMI labels. Reprocessing the 5' RACE reads, TCRdb reports a single entry for every CDR3 protein and omits DNA. The sample's table shows roughly 130,000 distinct CDR3 sequences. Definition of naive CD8+ T cells rested on a CD45RO-CCR7+CD27+CD95- profile. To note about this clonotype: What it binds is unknown.

Study-wide results and limits: Relative to memory CD8+ cells, whose diversity was much lower, both naive subsets had comparably high diversity. Higher TRB CDR3 hydrophobicity marked CXCR3-positive naive cells relative to CXCR3-negative naive cells.

This clonotype originated in a human donor in good health. Some clones in this sample may be carry-over from other donors' samples. Sequencing was carried out using naive CXCR3+ CD8+ T cells from blood. Sample subset: CD45RO-CCR7+CD27+CD95- naive CD8+ T cells expressing CXCR3 (TNR3+). The chain recombines TRBV6-6 with TRBJ2-5. The CDR3 sequence is CASSYLTETQYF.